The rows below give T cell receptor beta chains drawn from one sample of a study of blood T cell repertoires in COVID-19. The table came from immunoSEQ multiplex PCR; TCRdb's copy has only in-frame clones and leaves some out. In the table there are hundreds of thousands of clones, approximately 81% of which are singletons. Sequenced material: peripheral blood. These receptors originate from a man aged 25 to 40 with active or convalescent COVID-19. The CDR3 runs from the conserved cysteine through the conserved F or W. The order of the fields is V gene, clone size, D gene, J gene, CDR3 protein, CDR3 DNA. The D gene is left open where the match is weak. Size is stated for part of the rows, as once, few or many counts, or as a class when the clone is expanded.

>TRBV6-6|-|TRBD1|TRBJ1-2
CASSPTGDYGYTF
TGTGCCAGCAGTCCTACAGGGGACTATGGCTACACCTTC
>TRBV30|few|-|TRBJ1-5
CAWSVPVGGTPLPQHF
TGTGCCTGGAGTGTACCGGTGGGAGGGACGCCTCTGCCCCAGCATTTT
>TRBV7-2|few|TRBD2|TRBJ2-3
CASSSSGGAPADTQYF
TGTGCCAGCAGCTCCAGCGGGGGGGCCCCCGCAGATACGCAGTATTTT
>TRBV28|-|-|TRBJ2-1
CASRPTRPGHEQFF
TGTGCCAGCAGACCCACACGTCCTGGGCATGAGCAGTTCTTC
>TRBV10-3|-|-|TRBJ1-5
CAISHEQGNQPQHF
TGTGCCATCAGTCACGAACAGGGCAATCAGCCCCAGCATTTT
>TRBV28|-|TRBD1|TRBJ1-4
CASSFLPTGGATNEKLFF
TGTGCCAGCAGTTTCCTTCCAACAGGGGGTGCAACTAATGAAAAACTGTTTTTT
>TRBV27|-|-|TRBJ2-1
CASSSIGTVSGLSYNEQFF
TGTGCCAGCAGTTCCATAGGGACAGTCTCGGGACTCTCCTACAATGAGCAGTTCTTC
>TRBV3-1/TRBV3-2|-|-|TRBJ2-5
CASHDGVKETQYF
TGTGCCAGTCACGACGGGGTTAAAGAGACCCAGTACTTC
>TRBV5-1|-|-|TRBJ2-1
CASSLVRLEQFF
TGCGCCAGCAGCTTGGTGAGGCTTGAGCAGTTCTTC
>TRBV25-1|few|-|TRBJ1-2
CASTQGGLGYTF
TGTGCCAGCACCCAGGGAGGCCTTGGCTACACCTTC